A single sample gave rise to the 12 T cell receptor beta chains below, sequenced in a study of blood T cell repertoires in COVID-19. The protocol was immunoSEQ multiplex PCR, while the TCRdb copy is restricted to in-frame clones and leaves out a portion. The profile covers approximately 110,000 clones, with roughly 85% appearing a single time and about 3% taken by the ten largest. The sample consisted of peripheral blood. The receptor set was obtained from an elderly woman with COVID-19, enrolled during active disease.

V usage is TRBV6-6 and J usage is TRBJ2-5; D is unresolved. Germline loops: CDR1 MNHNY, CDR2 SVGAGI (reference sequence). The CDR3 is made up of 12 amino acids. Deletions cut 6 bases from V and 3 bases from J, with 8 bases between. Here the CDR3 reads CASSPREETQYF. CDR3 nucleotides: TGTGCCAGCAGCCCACGGGAAGAGACCCAGTACTTC.

Here the CDR3 DNA reads TGTGCCAGCAGTGCGGCGACAGGAGTTAATTCACCCCTCCACTTT. As protein: CASSAATGVNSPLHF. The chain recombines TRBV28 with TRBJ1-6; D is possibly TRBD1 (6 bases). The CDR3 runs 15 residues. V lost 5 bases and J lost 6, with 14 bases in between. Germline lookup yields CDR1 MDHEN and CDR2 SYDVKM.

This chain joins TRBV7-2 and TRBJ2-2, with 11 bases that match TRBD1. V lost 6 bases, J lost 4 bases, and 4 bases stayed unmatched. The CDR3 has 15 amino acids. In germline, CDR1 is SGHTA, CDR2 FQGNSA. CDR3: CASSYGTGGTGELFF. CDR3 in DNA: TGTGCCAGCAGTTATGGGACAGGGGGCACCGGGGAGCTGTTTTTT. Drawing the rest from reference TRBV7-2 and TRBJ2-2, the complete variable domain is GAGVSQSPSNKVTEKGKDVELRCDPISGHTALYWYRQSLGQGLEFLIYFQGNSAPDKSGLPSDRFSAERTGGSVSTLTIQRTQQEDSAVYLCASSYGTGGTGELFFGEGSRLTVL.

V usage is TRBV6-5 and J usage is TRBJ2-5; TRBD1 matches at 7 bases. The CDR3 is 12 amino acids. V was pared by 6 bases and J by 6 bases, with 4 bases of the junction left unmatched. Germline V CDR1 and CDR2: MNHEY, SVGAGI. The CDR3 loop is CASRGDRQTQYF. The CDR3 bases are TGTGCCAGCAGGGGGGACAGACAGACCCAGTACTTC.

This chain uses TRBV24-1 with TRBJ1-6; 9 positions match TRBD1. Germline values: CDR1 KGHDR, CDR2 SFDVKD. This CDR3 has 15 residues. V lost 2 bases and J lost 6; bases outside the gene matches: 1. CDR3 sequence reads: CATSDSQGANSPLHF. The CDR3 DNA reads TGTGCCACCAGTGATTCACAGGGGGCTAATTCACCCCTCCACTTT.

The CDR3 is CASSLGPSGVTGELFF. The CDR3 DNA reads as TGCGCCAGCAGCTTGGGTCCTAGCGGAGTCACCGGGGAGCTGTTTTTT. V is TRBV5-1 and J is TRBJ2-2; 7 nucleotides align to TRBD2. Germline V gene data show CDR1 as SGHRS and CDR2 as YFSETQ. The V gene end was trimmed by 0 bases and the J gene end by 4 bases; junction bases not matched to a gene: 6. The CDR3 is 16 amino acids.

The CDR3 sequence is CASSLYRVTNEKLFF. In nucleotides, the CDR3 is TGCGCCAGCAGCCTCTACAGGGTAACTAATGAAAAACTGTTTTTT. The chain carries TRBV4-3 and TRBJ1-4, with a possible D match to TRBD1 (6 bases). The CDR3 is 15 amino acids. Germline V CDR1 and CDR2: LGHNA, YSLEER. The germline V and J ends were trimmed by 4 bases and 1 base, with 10 bases remaining between them.

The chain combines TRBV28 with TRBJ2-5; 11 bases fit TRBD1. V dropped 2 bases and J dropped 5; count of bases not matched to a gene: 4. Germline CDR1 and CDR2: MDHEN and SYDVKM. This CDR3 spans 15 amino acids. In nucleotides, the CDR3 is TGTGCCAGCAGTTTAAGGACAGGGGGCTTCGAGACCCAGTACTTC. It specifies CASSLRTGGFETQYF.

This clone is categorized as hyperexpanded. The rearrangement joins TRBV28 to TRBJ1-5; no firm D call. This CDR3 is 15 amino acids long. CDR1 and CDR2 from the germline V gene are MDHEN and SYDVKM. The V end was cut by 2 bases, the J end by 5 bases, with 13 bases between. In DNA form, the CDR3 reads TGTGCCAGCAGTTTAGGCGGACGGGGTGATCAGCCCCAGCATTTT. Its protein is CASSLGGRGDQPQHF.

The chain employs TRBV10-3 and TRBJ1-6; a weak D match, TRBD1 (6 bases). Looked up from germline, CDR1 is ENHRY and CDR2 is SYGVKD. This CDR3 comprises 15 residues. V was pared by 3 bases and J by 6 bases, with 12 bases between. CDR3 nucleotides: TGTGCCATCAGTGAAGAAACAGGGAGTAATTCACCCCTCCACTTT. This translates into CAISEETGSNSPLHF.

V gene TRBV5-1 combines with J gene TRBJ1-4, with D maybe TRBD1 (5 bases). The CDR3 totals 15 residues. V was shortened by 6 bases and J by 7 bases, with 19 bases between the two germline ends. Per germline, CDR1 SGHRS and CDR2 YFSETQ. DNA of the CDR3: TGCGCCAGCACCGCTTCCCAGGGTAGGGGTGAAAAACTGTTTTTT. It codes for CASTASQGRGEKLFF.

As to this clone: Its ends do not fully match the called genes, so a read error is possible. The CDR3 region is CASSLTHQETQYF. The CDR3 nucleotides are TGTGCCAGCAGCTTAACACACCAGGAGACCCAGTACTTC. The chain is built from TRBV7-3 and TRBJ2-5; no clear D gene. Looked up from germline, CDR1 is SGHTA and CDR2 is FQGTGA. The CDR3 contains 13 residues.